Given below is one T cell receptor beta chain in context. What it recognizes is unknown. To make TCR beta libraries, researchers used iRepertoire HTBI primers and Arm-PCR of CDR3 regions. One entry per CDR3 protein results from TCRdb running MiXCR on the multiplex PCR reads. The table includes about 450,000 distinct CDR3 sequences, around 15% detected once. The CDR3 contains 15 residues. Germline CDR1 MNHEY, CDR2 SVGAGI. With 0 bases clipped from V and 5 bases from J, the junction kept 4 bases outside the gene matches. The data are from a study of regulatory T cells in long-lasting Graves disease. Study-wide points: Persistent disease was associated with favored TRBV28 usage and with favored use of TRBJ1-2 and TRBJ2-5.

The time point: newly diagnosed GD, antithyroid drugs for less than 3 months. The TCR library was prepared using RNA isolated from PBMCs. The sample also formed part of further work on T cells in Graves' hyperthyroidism and ophthalmopathy. That paper states: The HTBI primer set was used in a first-round RT-PCR of the TCR CDR3. Blood held most thyroid clonotypes expanded above 0.001 frequency. Before onset, ophthalmopathy was predicted by the model a median roughly 6.8 months earlier.

This chain connects TRBV6-5 to TRBJ2-1; 7 bases fit TRBD1. This specimen consisted of peripheral blood mononuclear cells (PBMCs), obtained at new diagnosis, from a patient treated with antithyroid drugs. The clonotype originates from a woman aged 45-65 years with Graves disease. CDR3 region: CASSYSTGTNNEQFF. The CDR3 nucleotides are TGTGCCAGCAGTTACTCGACAGGGACGAACAATGAGCAGTTCTTC.